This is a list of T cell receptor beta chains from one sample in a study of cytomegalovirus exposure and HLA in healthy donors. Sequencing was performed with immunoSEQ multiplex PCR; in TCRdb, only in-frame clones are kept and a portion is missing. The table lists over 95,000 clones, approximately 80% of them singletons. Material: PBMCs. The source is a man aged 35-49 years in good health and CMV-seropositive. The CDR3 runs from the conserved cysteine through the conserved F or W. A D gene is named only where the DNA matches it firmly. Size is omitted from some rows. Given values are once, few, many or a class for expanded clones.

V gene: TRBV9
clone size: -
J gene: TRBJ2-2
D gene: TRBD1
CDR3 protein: CASSIRGGQVSTGELFF
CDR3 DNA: TGTGCCAGCAGCATAAGAGGAGGACAGGTATCCACCGGGGAGCTGTTTTTT

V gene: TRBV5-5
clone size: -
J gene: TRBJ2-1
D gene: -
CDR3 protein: CASSWAGAPGYNEQFF
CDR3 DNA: TGTGCCAGCAGCTGGGCAGGGGCCCCAGGCTACAATGAGCAGTTCTTC

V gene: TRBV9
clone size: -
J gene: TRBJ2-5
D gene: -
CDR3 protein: CASSVGAGQETQYF
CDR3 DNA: TGTGCCAGCAGCGTAGGGGCAGGGCAAGAGACCCAGTACTTC

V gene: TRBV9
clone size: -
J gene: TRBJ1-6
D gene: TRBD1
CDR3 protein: CASSEGARNSPLHF
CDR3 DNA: TGTGCCAGCAGCGAGGGGGCTCGGAATTCACCCCTCCACTTT

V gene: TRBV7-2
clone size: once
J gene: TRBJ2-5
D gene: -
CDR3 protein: CASSKTGLETQYF
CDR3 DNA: TGTGCCAGCAGCAAAACCGGGTTGGAGACCCAGTACTTC

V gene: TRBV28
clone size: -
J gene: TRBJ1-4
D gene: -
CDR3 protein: CASRLGYEKLFF
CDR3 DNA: TGTGCCAGCAGGTTGGGCTATGAAAAACTGTTTTTT

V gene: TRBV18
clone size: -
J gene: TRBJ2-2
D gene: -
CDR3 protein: CASSPTGTSNTGELFF
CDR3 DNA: TGTGCCAGCTCACCCACCGGGACATCGAACACCGGGGAGCTGTTTTTT

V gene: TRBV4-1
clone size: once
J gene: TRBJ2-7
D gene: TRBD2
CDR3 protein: CASSPGGGASYEQYF
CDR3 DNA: TGCGCCAGCAGCCCGGGCGGGGGGGCCTCCTACGAGCAGTACTTC

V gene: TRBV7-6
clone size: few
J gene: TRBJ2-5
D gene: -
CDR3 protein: CASSRGLQTQYF
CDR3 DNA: TGTGCCAGCAGCCGTGGGCTCCAGACCCAGTACTTC

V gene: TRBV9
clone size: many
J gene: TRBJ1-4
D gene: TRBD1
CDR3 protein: CASSVGQGGEKLFF
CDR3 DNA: TGTGCCAGCAGCGTGGGACAGGGTGGCGAAAAACTGTTTTTT

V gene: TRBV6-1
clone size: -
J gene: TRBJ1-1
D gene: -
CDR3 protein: CASSAQGRDTEAFF
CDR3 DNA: TGTGCCAGCAGTGCCCAGGGGAGGGACACTGAAGCTTTCTTT

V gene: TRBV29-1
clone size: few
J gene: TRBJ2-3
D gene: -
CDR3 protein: CSQTVGSDTQYF
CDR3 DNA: TGCAGTCAGACTGTGGGTTCGGATACGCAGTATTTT

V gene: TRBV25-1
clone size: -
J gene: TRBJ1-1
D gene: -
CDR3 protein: CASSDGDTEAFF
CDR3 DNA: TGTGCCAGCAGTGATGGAGACACTGAAGCTTTCTTT

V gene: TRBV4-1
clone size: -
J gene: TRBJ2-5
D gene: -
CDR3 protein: CASSQDHGQETQYF
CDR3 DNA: TGCGCCAGCAGCCAAGATCACGGCCAAGAGACCCAGTACTTC

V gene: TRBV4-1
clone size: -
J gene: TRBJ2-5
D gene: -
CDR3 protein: CASSQELAVRNWGQETQYF
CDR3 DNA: TGCGCCAGCAGCCAAGAACTAGCCGTTAGGAACTGGGGCCAAGAGACCCAGTACTTC

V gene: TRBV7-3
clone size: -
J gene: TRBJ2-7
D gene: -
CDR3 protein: CASSQGHSSYEQYF
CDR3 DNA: TGTGCCAGCAGCCAAGGTCACAGCTCCTACGAGCAGTACTTC

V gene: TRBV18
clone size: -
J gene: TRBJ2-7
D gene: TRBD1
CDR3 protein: CASQKTTGGIYEQYF
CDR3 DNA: TGTGCCAGCCAGAAGACGACAGGGGGCATCTACGAGCAGTACTTC

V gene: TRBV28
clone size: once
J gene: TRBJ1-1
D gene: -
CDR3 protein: CASSLGGSGNTEAFF
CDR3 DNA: TGTGCCAGCAGTTTAGGGGGGTCGGGGAACACTGAAGCTTTCTTT

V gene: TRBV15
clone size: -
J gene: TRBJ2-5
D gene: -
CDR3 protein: CATSPRLQETQYF
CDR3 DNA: TGTGCCACCAGCCCTAGACTACAAGAGACCCAGTACTTC

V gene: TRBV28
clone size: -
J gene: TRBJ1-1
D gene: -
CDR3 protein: CASNIVIGGPPEAFF
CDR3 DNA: TGTGCCAGCAACATCGTGATCGGGGGGCCCCCTGAAGCTTTCTTT

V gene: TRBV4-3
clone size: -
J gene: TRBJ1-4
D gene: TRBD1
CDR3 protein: CASSQRFQGAINEKLFF
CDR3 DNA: TGCGCCAGCAGCCAAAGGTTTCAGGGGGCTATCAATGAAAAACTGTTTTTT

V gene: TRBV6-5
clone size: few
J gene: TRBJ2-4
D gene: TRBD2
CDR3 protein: CASSAGAKNSQYF
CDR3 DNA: TGTGCCAGCAGTGCGGGAGCCAAAAACAGTCAGTACTTC

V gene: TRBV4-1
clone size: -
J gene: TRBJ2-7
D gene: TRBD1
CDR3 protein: CASSQDIAGQGSYEQYF
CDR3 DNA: TGCGCCAGCAGCCAAGATATTGCCGGACAGGGGTCCTACGAGCAGTACTTC

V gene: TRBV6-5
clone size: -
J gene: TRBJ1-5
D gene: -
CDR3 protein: CASSYGQNHQPQHF
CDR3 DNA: TGTGCCAGCAGTTACGGGCAGAACCATCAGCCCCAGCATTTT

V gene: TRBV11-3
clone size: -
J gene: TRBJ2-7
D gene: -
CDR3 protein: CASSLGGDHYEQYF
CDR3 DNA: TGTGCCAGCAGCTTGGGTGGAGACCACTACGAGCAGTACTTC

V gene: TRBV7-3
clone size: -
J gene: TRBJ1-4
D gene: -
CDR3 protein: CASSLEGGEKLFF
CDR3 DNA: TGTGCCAGCAGCTTGGAGGGAGGGGAAAAACTGTTTTTT

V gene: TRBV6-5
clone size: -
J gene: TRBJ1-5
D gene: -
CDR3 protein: CASSYSIPRVGQPQHF
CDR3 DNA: TGTGCCAGCAGTTACTCGATTCCCCGGGTCGGTCAGCCCCAGCATTTT

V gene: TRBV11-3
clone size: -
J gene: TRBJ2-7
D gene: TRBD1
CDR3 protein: CASSLEAGQGSEQYF
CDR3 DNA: TGTGCCAGCAGCTTAGAGGCGGGACAGGGGAGTGAGCAGTACTTC

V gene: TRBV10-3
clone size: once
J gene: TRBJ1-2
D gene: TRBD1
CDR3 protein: CAISGRQGTPYDYTF
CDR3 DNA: TGTGCCATCAGTGGCCGACAGGGGACCCCCTATGACTACACCTTC

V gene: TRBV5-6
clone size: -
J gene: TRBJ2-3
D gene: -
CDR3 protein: CASSLVVGGAGVDTQYF
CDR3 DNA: TGTGCCAGCAGCTTGGTCGTGGGGGGGGCCGGGGTAGATACGCAGTATTTT

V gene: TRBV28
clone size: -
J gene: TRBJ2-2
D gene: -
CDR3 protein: CASRREFGELFF
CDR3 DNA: TGTGCCAGCAGGCGGGAATTCGGGGAGCTGTTTTTT

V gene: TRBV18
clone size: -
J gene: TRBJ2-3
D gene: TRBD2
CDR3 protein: CASSPRAGGTDTQYF
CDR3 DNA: TGTGCCAGCTCACCCAGGGCGGGGGGCACAGATACGCAGTATTTT

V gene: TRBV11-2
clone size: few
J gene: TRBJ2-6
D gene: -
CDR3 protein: CASSARAGANVLTF
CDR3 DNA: TGTGCCAGCAGCGCCCGGGCTGGGGCCAACGTCCTGACTTTC

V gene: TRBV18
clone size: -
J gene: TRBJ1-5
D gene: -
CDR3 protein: CASSQHTGDVQPQHF
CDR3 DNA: TGTGCCAGCTCGCAACACACGGGAGACGTTCAGCCCCAGCATTTT

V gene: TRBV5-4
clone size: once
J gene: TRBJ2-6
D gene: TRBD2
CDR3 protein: CASSLPLGGAGGANVLTF
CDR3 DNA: TGTGCCAGCAGCCTACCCCTCGGGGGGGCGGGCGGGGCCAACGTCCTGACTTTC

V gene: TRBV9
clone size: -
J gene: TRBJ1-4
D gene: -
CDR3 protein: CASSVDGNLRAEKLFF
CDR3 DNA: TGTGCCAGCAGCGTAGACGGAAACTTGCGAGCGGAAAAACTGTTTTTT

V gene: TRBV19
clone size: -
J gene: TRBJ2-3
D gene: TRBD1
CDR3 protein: CASSLRDRGTDTQYF
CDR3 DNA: TGTGCCAGTAGTCTCCGGGACAGGGGTACAGATACGCAGTATTTT

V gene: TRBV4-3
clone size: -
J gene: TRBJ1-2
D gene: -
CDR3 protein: CASSQDYTGNYGYTF
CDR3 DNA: TGCGCCAGCAGCCAAGATTATACAGGAAACTATGGCTACACCTTC

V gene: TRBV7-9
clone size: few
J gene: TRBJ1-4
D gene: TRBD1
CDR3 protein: CASSLGPPGQGNEKLFF
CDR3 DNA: TGTGCCAGCAGCTTAGGCCCGCCGGGACAGGGGAATGAAAAACTGTTTTTT

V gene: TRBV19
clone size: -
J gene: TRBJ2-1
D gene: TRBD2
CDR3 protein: CASSIGRGGHGEQFF
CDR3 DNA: TGTGCCAGTAGTATTGGGCGGGGGGGCCATGGTGAGCAGTTCTTC

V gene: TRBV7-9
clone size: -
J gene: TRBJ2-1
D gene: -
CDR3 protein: CSSSSVDEQFF
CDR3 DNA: TGTTCCAGCAGCTCAGTCGATGAGCAGTTCTTC

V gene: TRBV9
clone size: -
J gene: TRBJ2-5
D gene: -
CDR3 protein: CASSAQARGDQETQYF
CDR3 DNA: TGTGCCAGCAGCGCCCAAGCTAGGGGCGATCAAGAGACCCAGTACTTC

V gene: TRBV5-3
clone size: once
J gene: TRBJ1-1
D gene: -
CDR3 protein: CARSEVTGTDEAFF
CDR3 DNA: TGTGCCAGAAGCGAGGTCACAGGAACGGATGAAGCTTTCTTT

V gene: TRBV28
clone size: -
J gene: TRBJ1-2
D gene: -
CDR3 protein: CASSHQADYGYTF
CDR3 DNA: TGTGCCAGCAGCCATCAGGCTGACTATGGCTACACCTTC

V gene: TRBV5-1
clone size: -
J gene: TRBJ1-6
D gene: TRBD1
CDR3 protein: CASSLGQGSPLHF
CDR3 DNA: TGCGCCAGCAGCTTGGGACAGGGTTCACCCCTCCACTTT

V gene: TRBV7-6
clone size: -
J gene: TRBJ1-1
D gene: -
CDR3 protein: CASSLGAVNTEAFF
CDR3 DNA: TGTGCCAGCAGCTTAGGGGCAGTGAACACTGAAGCTTTCTTT

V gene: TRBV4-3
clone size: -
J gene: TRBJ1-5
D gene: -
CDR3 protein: CASSLAREGQLWNQPQHF
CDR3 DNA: TGCGCCAGCAGCCTTGCGAGGGAAGGGCAATTATGGAATCAGCCCCAGCATTTT

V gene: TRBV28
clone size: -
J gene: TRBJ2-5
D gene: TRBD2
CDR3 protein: CASSTTGTSVETQYF
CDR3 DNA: TGTGCCAGCAGTACGACCGGGACTAGCGTTGAGACCCAGTACTTC

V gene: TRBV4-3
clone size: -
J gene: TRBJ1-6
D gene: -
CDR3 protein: CASSQERNSPLHF
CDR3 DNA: TGCGCCAGCAGCCAAGAACGGAATTCACCCCTCCACTTT

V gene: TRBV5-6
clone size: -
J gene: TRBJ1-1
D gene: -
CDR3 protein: CASSWTGGDTEAFF
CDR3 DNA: TGTGCCAGCAGCTGGACCGGGGGGGACACTGAAGCTTTCTTT

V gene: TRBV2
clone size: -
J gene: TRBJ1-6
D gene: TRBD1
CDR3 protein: CASSELTGFTSPLHF
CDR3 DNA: TGTGCCAGCAGTGAATTGACAGGGTTCACTTCACCCCTCCACTTT

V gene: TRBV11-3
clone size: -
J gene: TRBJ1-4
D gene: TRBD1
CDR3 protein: CASSLTTGASEKLFF
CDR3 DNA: TGTGCCAGCAGCTTAACGACAGGGGCGAGTGAAAAACTGTTTTTT

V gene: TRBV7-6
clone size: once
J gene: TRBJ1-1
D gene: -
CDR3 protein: CASGAANTEAFF
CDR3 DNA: TGTGCCAGCGGGGCAGCTAACACTGAAGCTTTCTTT